A single sample gave rise to the 23 T cell receptor beta chains below, sequenced in a study of OX40 agonist ivuxolimab in advanced cancers. TCRdb keeps only in-frame clones here, not all; method: immunoSEQ multiplex PCR. The data contain 80,000 or so clones, approximately 90% of them singletons. This material consisted of CD4+ or CD8+ T cells sorted from blood, taken in a trial of the OX40 agonist ivuxolimab. These receptors all stem from an adult with an advanced solid tumor such as melanoma, head and neck, liver or kidney cancer.

In this sample, this clone turned up once. This sequence joins TRBV21-1 and TRBJ2-2; no check of the table's D call, TRBD1, against the DNA was made. TRBV21-1 is assigned pseudogene status. The CDR3 sequence is 19 residues long. CDR3 sequence (DNA): TGTGCCAGCAGCAAACTCAGGAGCCGACAGGACTTCAACACCGGGGAGCTGTTTTTT. Its protein is CASSKLRSRQDFNTGELFF.

This CDR3 is CASSLRDRLVSRQFF. The CDR3 DNA sequence: TGTGCCAGCAGCTTAAGGGACAGGCTGGTTTCACGGCAGTTCTTC. The J gene is TRBJ2-1, the V gene TRBV7-9; 8 bases are a match to TRBD1. Unmatched junction bases numbered 12, after V lost 2 bases and J lost 12 bases. The CDR3 runs 15 residues. Germline V gene data show CDR1 as SEHNR and CDR2 as FQNEAQ (reference sequence).

V usage is TRBV7-2 and J usage is TRBJ2-1; 11 nucleotides line up with TRBD2. This CDR3 has 16 residues. CDR1 is SGHTA and CDR2 is FQGNSA in the germline V gene. V shed 5 bases, J shed 4 bases, and the junction held 7 bases outside the gene matches. The CDR3 DNA follows: TGTGCCAGCAGCGTACACACTAGCGGGGGATACAATGAGCAGTTCTTC. Residues: CASSVHTSGGYNEQFF.

This clone was observed once. The chain combines TRBV29-1 with TRBJ1-1; D not resolved. Germline CDR1 is SQVTM and CDR2 is ANQGSEA. The CDR3 has 13 amino acids. CDR3 in amino acids: CRIGRVRDTEAFF. DNA of the CDR3: TGCAGAATAGGTCGAGTACGGGACACTGAAGCTTTCTTT.

This sequence joins TRBV7-9 and TRBJ2-7; perhaps TRBD2 as D (6 bases). Germline values: CDR1 SEHNR, CDR2 FQNEAQ (reference sequence). The CDR3 is 17 residues long. Trimming left V 5 bases short and J 7 bases short, with 27 bases between. CDR3 coding DNA: TGTGCCAGCAGCCGTCCGGAGGGAATCCAGAAAACGGAAGAGCAGTACTTC. Amino acids: CASSRPEGIQKTEEQYF.

V is TRBV29-1 and J is TRBJ1-1; TRBD1 might be the D (6 bases). V gave up 4 bases and J gave up 0 bases, with 12 bases separating them. The CDR3 covers 14 residues. From germline, CDR1 is SQVTM and CDR2 ANQGSEA. CDR3 amino acids: CSVGTDSLNTEAFF. In DNA, the CDR3 is TGCAGCGTTGGGACAGATTCATTGAACACTGAAGCTTTCTTT. The full variable domain, with the rest looked up from reference TRBV29-1 and TRBJ1-1, is SAVISQKPSRDICQRGTSLTIQCQVDSQVTMMFWYRQQPGQSLTLIATANQGSEATYESGFVIDKFPISRPNLTFSTLTVSNMSPEDSSIYLCSVGTDSLNTEAFFGQGTRLTVV.

The chain uses TRBV5-1 and TRBJ1-2; TRBD1 is a possible D gene (6 bases). CDR1 is SGHRS, CDR2 YFSETQ, per germline. CDR3 length equals 14 residues. V was cut by 0 bases and J by 6 bases, with 12 bases left in between. The CDR3 nucleotides are TGCGCCAGCAGCTTGGGCCAGGGGAAGGATGGCTACACCTTC. As protein: CASSLGQGKDGYTF.

The V call is TRBV30, the J call TRBJ2-6; 10 bases agree with TRBD2. This CDR3 has 15 amino acids. The V and J ends lost 4 bases and 0 bases, in that order; junction bases with no gene match: 0. Germline V gives CDR1 GTSNPN, CDR2 SVGIG (reference sequence). For the CDR3, the DNA is TGTGCCTGGATAGCGGGGGGCTCTGGGGCCAACGTCCTGACTTTC. Residues: CAWIAGGSGANVLTF.

This CDR3 reads CASSFGDRDSQTQYF. The CDR3 DNA is TGTGCCAGCAGTTTCGGGGACAGGGATTCTCAGACGCAGTATTTT. J is TRBJ2-3 and V is TRBV28, with 9 positions matching TRBD1. This CDR3 has 15 amino acids. V lost 3 bases, J lost 9 bases, and 10 bases stayed unmatched. Germline V gene sequence: CDR1 MDHEN, CDR2 SYDVKM.

The chain combines TRBV18 with TRBJ2-7, with 7 bases lining up with TRBD1. This CDR3 has 13 amino acids. The V and J ends lost 2 bases and 3 bases, in that order; junction bases with no gene match: 1. Germline V gives CDR1 KGHSH, CDR2 LQKENI. CDR3 nucleotide sequence: TGTGCCAGCTCACCAGGGACAGTCTACGAGCAGTACTTC. It encodes CASSPGTVYEQYF.

The chain combines TRBV7-2 with TRBJ2-3; D is tentatively TRBD1 or TRBD2 (6 bases each). Trimming pared 0 bases from V and 4 bases from J, leaving 11 bases between. This CDR3 region has 15 residues. CDR1 is SGHTA, CDR2 FQGNSA, per germline. In DNA form, the CDR3 reads TGTGCCAGCAGCTTAGCATCCGGGGGCCCAGATACGCAGTATTTT. It specifies CASSLASGGPDTQYF.

The J gene is TRBJ2-5, the V gene TRBV28; TRBD1 agrees at 9 bases. Matching the DNA end better, TRBJ2-7 makes the J call doubtful. The length of the CDR3 is 14 residues. Germline values: CDR1 MDHEN, CDR2 SYDVKM. The CDR3 loop reads CASIRDRDPYEQYF. The CDR3 nucleotides are TGTGCCAGCATACGGGACAGGGACCCCTACGAGCAGTACTTC.

This chain links TRBV4-1 with TRBJ1-2; D perhaps matches TRBD1 (5 bases). Germline V lookup: CDR1 MGHRA, CDR2 YSYEKL. Trimming removed 1 base from V and 0 bases from J, with 6 bases in between. CDR3 length equals 14 residues. The DNA for the CDR3 is TGCGCCAGCAGCCAAGGACAGACTAACTATGGCTACACCTTC. Its translation: CASSQGQTNYGYTF.

CDR3 DNA sequence: TGTGCCAGCAGCCAAGAGAGCTCAGGGACAGCCAACTATGGCTACACCTTC. This translates into CASSQESSGTANYGYTF. The gene calls are TRBV4-2 and TRBJ1-2; 7 bases map to TRBD1. The CDR3 is 17 residues long. Germline V CDR1 and CDR2: LGHNA, YNFKEQ. The V gene end was trimmed by 0 bases and the J gene end by 2 bases; junction bases not matched to a gene: 9.

V and J are TRBV19 and TRBJ2-7; no clear D. This CDR3 is 14 amino acids long. V shed 5 bases and J shed 5 bases, with 16 bases lying between them. The germline gives CDR1 LNHDA, CDR2 SQIVND (reference sequence). The CDR3 loop reads CASSSRLNRHEQYF. The CDR3 DNA reads as TGTGCCAGTAGTTCCCGACTCAATCGGCACGAGCAGTACTTC. The complete variable domain, with remaining parts taken from reference TRBV19 and TRBJ2-7, reads DGGITQSPKYLFRKEGQNVTLSCEQNLNHDAMYWYRQDPGQGLRLIYYSQIVNDFQKGDIAEGYSVSREKKESFPLTVTSAQKNPTAFYLCASSSRLNRHEQYFGPGTRLTVT.

The CDR3 spells CASSLRPRDEKLFF. The CDR3 nucleotides are TGCGCCAGCAGCCTGAGGCCAAGGGATGAAAAACTGTTTTTT. The gene calls are TRBV5-1 and TRBJ1-4, with D unresolved. Trimming removed 4 bases at V and 6 bases at J, with 13 bases between. Looked up from germline, CDR1 is SGHRS and CDR2 is YFSETQ. The CDR3 runs to 14 residues. Full variable domain (missing parts from reference TRBV5-1 and TRBJ1-4): KAGVTQTPRYLIKTRGQQVTLSCSPISGHRSVSWYQQTPGQGLQFLFEYFSETQRNKGNFPGRFSGRQFSNSRSEMNVSTLELGDSALYLCASSLRPRDEKLFFGSGTQLSVL.

This sequence joins TRBV2 and TRBJ1-2, with TRBD1 matching over 8 bases. The CDR3 runs 14 residues. Germline trimming cut 5 bases from V and 3 bases from J; bases unmatched to any gene: 5. Germline CDR1 is SNHLY and CDR2 is FYNNEI. The CDR3 region is CASSPQGADYGYTF. The DNA of the CDR3 is TGTGCCAGCAGTCCCCAGGGGGCCGACTATGGCTACACCTTC.

The chain combines TRBV9 with TRBJ2-5, with 13 bases that match TRBD2. The CDR3 consists of 17 residues. Germline V CDR1 and CDR2: SGDLS, YYNGEE. With 0 bases clipped from V and 5 bases from J, the junction kept 7 bases outside the gene matches. The CDR3 loop is CASSVDGLAGVLETQYF. The CDR3, as DNA: TGTGCCAGCAGCGTAGATGGACTAGCGGGAGTGTTGGAGACCCAGTACTTC.

This chain joins TRBV9 and TRBJ2-1; 9 positions match TRBD2. The CDR3 runs to 14 residues. The J segment lost 10 bases and the V segment lost 4 bases, leaving 9 bases of the junction unmatched. Germline CDR1 is SGDLS and CDR2 is YYNGEE. CDR3 DNA sequence: TGTGCCAGCAGCTCGGGGACTAGCCGGTTCGAGCAGTTCTTC. Protein product: CASSSGTSRFEQFF.

J is TRBJ2-2 and V is TRBV9; 7 bases fit TRBD1. This CDR3 spans 16 amino acids. Germline assignment: CDR1 SGDLS and CDR2 YYNGEE. V shed 3 bases and J 4 bases; nucleotides not matched to a gene: 9. CDR3 sequence (DNA): TGTGCCAGCAGCGCTGTAAGGACAGGCTTCACCGGGGAGCTGTTTTTT. Amino acids: CASSAVRTGFTGELFF.

V and J are TRBV5-1 and TRBJ2-1, with 9 bases fitting TRBD2. V dropped 7 bases and J dropped 2; count of bases not matched to a gene: 7. Germline V CDR1 and CDR2: SGHRS, YFSETQ. The CDR3 has 15 amino acids. The CDR3 loop is CASGAGGLTYNEQFF. The CDR3 DNA is TGCGCCAGCGGGGCGGGGGGGCTCACCTACAATGAGCAGTTCTTC.

This rearrangement joins TRBV5-1 to TRBJ2-2, with TRBD2 matching over 8 bases. The V segment lost 3 bases and the J segment 0 bases; nucleotides outside the gene matches: 7. This CDR3 is 17 amino acids long. The germline V gene has CDR1 SGHRS and CDR2 YFSETQ. CDR3: CASSSGAGGTNTGELFF. The CDR3, as DNA: TGCGCCAGCAGCTCTGGTGCGGGGGGCACGAACACCGGGGAGCTGTTTTTT.

V usage is TRBV5-6 and J usage is TRBJ1-2; D gene unclear. V was clipped by 4 bases and J by 5 bases, with 12 bases between them. CDR1 and CDR2 (germline): SGHDT, YYEEEE. The CDR3 has 13 amino acids. The CDR3 DNA follows: TGTGCCAGCAGCGATAACCAGAGATATGGCTACACCTTC. Translation: CASSDNQRYGYTF.